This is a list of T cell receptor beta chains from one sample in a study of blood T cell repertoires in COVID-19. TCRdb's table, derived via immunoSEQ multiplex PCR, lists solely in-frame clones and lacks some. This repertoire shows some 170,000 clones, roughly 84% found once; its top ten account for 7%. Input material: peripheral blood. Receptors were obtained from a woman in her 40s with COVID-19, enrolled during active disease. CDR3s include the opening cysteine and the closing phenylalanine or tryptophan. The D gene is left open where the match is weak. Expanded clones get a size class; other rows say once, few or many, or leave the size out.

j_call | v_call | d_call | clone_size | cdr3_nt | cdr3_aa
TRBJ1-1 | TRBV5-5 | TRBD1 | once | TGTGCCAGCAGCTTGGCAAACAGGGGGGTGACTGAAGCTTTCTTT | CASSLANRGVTEAFF
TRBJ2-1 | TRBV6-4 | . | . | TGTGCCAGCAGTGAAATATCGGGGGACCACAATGAGCAGTTCTTC | CASSEISGDHNEQFF
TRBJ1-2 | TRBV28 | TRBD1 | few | TGTGCCAGCAGCAAACAGGGGGCGGGAAGGGATGGCTACACCTTC | CASSKQGAGRDGYTF
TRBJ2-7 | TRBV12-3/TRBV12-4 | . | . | TGTGCCAGCAGTCCCCGGTCATGGTACGAGCAGTACTTC | CASSPRSWYEQYF
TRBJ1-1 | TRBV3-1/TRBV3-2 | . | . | TGTGCCAGCAGCCAAGTACGGGGGAAAGCTTTCTTT | CASSQVRGKAFF
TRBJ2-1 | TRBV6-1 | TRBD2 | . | TGTGCCAGCAGTGAAGTAGTGTGGGCTAGCGGGGGGGCTGATGAGCAGTTCTTC | CASSEVVWASGGADEQFF
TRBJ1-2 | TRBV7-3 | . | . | TGTGCCAGCAGCTCCGGCAGGGACATACAGGCCCGCTATGGCTACACCTTC | CASSSGRDIQARYGYTF
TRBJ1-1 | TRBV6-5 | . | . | TGTGCCAGCAGTTACTCTCCGGGAGCCATGAACACTGAAGCTTTCTTT | CASSYSPGAMNTEAFF
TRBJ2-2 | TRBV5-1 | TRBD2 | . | TGCGCCAGCAAGTGGCAGGGAGGGGCCGGGGAGCTGTTTTTT | CASKWQGGAGELFF
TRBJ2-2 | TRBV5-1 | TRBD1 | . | TGCGCCAGCAGCTTGGGACAGGGGTTTTCCGGGGAGCTGTTTTTT | CASSLGQGFSGELFF
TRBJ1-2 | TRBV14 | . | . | TGTGCCAGCAGCCAAGCAGCGCCCACGGGCTATGGCTACACCTTC | CASSQAAPTGYGYTF
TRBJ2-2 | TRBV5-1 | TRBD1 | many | TGCGCCAGCAGCTTAAGACAGGGCACCGGGGAGCTGTTTTTT | CASSLRQGTGELFF
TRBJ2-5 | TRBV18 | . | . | TGTGCCAGCTCACCCAACATCCAAGAGACCCAGTACTTC | CASSPNIQETQYF
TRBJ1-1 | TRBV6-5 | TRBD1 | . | TGTGCCAGCAGCCTCCATCCGACAGGGGACACTGAAGCTTTCTTT | CASSLHPTGDTEAFF
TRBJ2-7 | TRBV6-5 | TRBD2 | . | TGTGCCAGCACCGGACTAGCGGGAGTAAGCGAGCAGTACTTC | CASTGLAGVSEQYF
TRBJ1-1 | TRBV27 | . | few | TGTGCCAGCAGTTTAGAGGCGCGTGGCACGGGAGCCGTTGAAGCTTTCTTT | CASSLEARGTGAVEAFF
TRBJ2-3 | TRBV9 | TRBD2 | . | TGTGCCAGCAGCGTTACTAGCGGGGGATGGGATACGCAGTATTTT | CASSVTSGGWDTQYF
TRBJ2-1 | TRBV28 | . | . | TGTGCCAGCAGTTTCTTGGCCCCTCGGGACAATGAGCAGTTCTTC | CASSFLAPRDNEQFF
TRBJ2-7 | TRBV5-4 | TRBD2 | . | TGTGCCAGCAGCCCAAAGACTAGCGGGGTCTACGAGCAGTACTTC | CASSPKTSGVYEQYF
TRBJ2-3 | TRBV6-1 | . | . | TGTGCCAGCAGTGACATCAAGGGCGGGGCAGATACGCAGTATTTT | CASSDIKGGADTQYF
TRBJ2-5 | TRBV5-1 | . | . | TGCGCCAGCAGCCCTGGCCGCTTCGAGACCCAGTACTTC | CASSPGRFETQYF
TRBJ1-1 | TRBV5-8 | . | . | TGTGCCAGCAGCTTGGAAGCTTTGTTGCAGGGTTGGGAGAACACTGAAGCTTTCTTT | CASSLEALLQGWENTEAFF
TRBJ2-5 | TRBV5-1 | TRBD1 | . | TGCGCCAGCGGAGGACAGGTCTCGCGAGAGACCCAGTACTTC | CASGGQVSRETQYF
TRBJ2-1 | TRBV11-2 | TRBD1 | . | TGTGCCAGCAGCTCCACGGGACAGGTGTTGAATGAGCAGTTCTTC | CASSSTGQVLNEQFF
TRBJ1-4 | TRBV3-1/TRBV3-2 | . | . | TGTGCCAGCAGCCCGACAGTTTCTAATGAAAAACTGTTTTTT | CASSPTVSNEKLFF
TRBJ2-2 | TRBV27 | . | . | TGTGCCAGCAGTTTACGCACCGGGGAGCTGTTTTTT | CASSLRTGELFF
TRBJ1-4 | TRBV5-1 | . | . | TGCGCCAGCAGCTTGGGGTCCCAGGGGCTTGAAAAACTGTTTTTT | CASSLGSQGLEKLFF